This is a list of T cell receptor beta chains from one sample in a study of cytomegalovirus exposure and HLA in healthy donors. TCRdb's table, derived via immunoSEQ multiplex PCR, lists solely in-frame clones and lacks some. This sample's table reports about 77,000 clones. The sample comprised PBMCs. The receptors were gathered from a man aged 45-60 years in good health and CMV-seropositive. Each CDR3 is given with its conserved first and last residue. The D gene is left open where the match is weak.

CDR3aa: CAWSESQRNSPLHF
CDR3nt: TGTGCCTGGAGTGAGAGCCAGAGGAATTCACCCCTCCACTTT
v_gene: TRBV30
j_gene: TRBJ1-6
d_gene: -

CDR3aa: CASSVGSWTSGRAIPSNEQFF
CDR3nt: TGTGCCAGCAGCGTAGGCTCGTGGACTAGCGGGAGGGCCATTCCTAGCAATGAGCAGTTCTTC
v_gene: TRBV9
j_gene: TRBJ2-1
d_gene: TRBD2

CDR3aa: CASSAGGAEQPQHF
CDR3nt: TGTGCCAGCAGTGCGGGGGGGGCGGAGCAGCCCCAGCATTTT
v_gene: TRBV2
j_gene: TRBJ1-5
d_gene: -

CDR3aa: CASSVVEKGGYTF
CDR3nt: TGTGCCAGCAGCGTAGTAGAGAAGGGGGGCTACACCTTC
v_gene: TRBV9
j_gene: TRBJ1-2
d_gene: -

CDR3aa: CASSQERRTINEQFF
CDR3nt: TGCGCCAGCAGCCAAGAAAGGAGGACTATTAATGAGCAGTTCTTC
v_gene: TRBV4-1
j_gene: TRBJ2-1
d_gene: -

CDR3aa: CSAPGDRGHTF
CDR3nt: TGCAGTGCTCCTGGGGACAGGGGGCACACCTTC
v_gene: TRBV20-1
j_gene: TRBJ1-2
d_gene: TRBD1

CDR3aa: CASSFYRGYQPQHF
CDR3nt: TGTGCCAGCAGCTTCTACAGGGGATATCAGCCCCAGCATTTT
v_gene: TRBV7-8
j_gene: TRBJ1-5
d_gene: TRBD1

CDR3aa: CASSAGETTGNTIYF
CDR3nt: TGTGCCAGCTCGGCTGGGGAGACTACAGGAAACACCATATATTTT
v_gene: TRBV18
j_gene: TRBJ1-3
d_gene: -

CDR3aa: CASSVEGRLGPQHF
CDR3nt: TGTGCCAGCAGCGTAGAGGGGCGCCTGGGGCCCCAGCATTTT
v_gene: TRBV9
j_gene: TRBJ1-5
d_gene: -

CDR3aa: CASSLGQGLDGYTF
CDR3nt: TGCGCCAGCAGCTTGGGACAAGGCCTCGACGGCTACACCTTC
v_gene: TRBV5-1
j_gene: TRBJ1-2
d_gene: -

CDR3aa: CASSGGTSDQETQYF
CDR3nt: TGTGCCAGCAGCGGAGGGACTAGCGATCAAGAGACCCAGTACTTC
v_gene: TRBV9
j_gene: TRBJ2-5
d_gene: TRBD2

CDR3aa: CASSGTGALSYNEQFF
CDR3nt: TGTGCCAGCAGTGGAACAGGGGCCCTCTCCTACAATGAGCAGTTCTTC
v_gene: TRBV6-1
j_gene: TRBJ2-1
d_gene: TRBD1

CDR3aa: CASRHQLSYEQYF
CDR3nt: TGTGCCAGCAGACACCAGTTATCCTACGAGCAGTACTTC
v_gene: TRBV2
j_gene: TRBJ2-7
d_gene: -